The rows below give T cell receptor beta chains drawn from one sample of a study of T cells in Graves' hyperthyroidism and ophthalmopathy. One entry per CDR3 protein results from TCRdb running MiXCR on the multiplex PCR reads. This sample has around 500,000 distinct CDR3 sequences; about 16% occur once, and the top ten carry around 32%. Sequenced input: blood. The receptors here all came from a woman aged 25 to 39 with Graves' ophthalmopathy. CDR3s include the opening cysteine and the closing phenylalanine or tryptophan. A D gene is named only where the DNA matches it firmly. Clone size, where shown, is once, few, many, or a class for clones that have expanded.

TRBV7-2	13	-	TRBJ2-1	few	CASSLLLFNEQLF	TGTGCCAGCAGCTTGTTGCTCTTCAATGAGCAGCTCTTC
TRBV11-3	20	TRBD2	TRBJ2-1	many	CASSTWTSGSGDHPNNEQFF	TGTGCCAGCAGCACTTGGACTAGCGGGAGTGGGGATCACCCCAACAATGAGCAGTTCTTC
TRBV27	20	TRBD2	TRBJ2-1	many	CASSLSAGLESPTIYNEQFF	TGTGCCAGCAGTTTATCGGCGGGACTAGAAAGCCCCACCATTTACAATGAGCAGTTCTTC
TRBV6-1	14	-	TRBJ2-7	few	CASTAGGYSYEQYF	TGTGCCAGCACCGCGGGTGGTTACTCCTACGAGCAGTACTTC
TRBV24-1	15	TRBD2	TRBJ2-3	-	CATSSGRAMADTQYF	TGTGCCACCAGTAGCGGGAGGGCGATGGCAGATACGCAGTATTTT
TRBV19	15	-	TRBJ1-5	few	CASSVPRRTDQPQHF	TGTGCCAGTAGTGTCCCGCGTAGGACTGATCAGCCCCAGCATTTT
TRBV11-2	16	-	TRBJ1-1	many	CASSQRAAGRNTEAFF	TGTGCCAGCAGCCAAAGAGCGGCTGGGAGAAACACTGAAGCTTTCTTT
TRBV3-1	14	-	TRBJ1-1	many	CASSQNYRNTEAFF	TGTGCCAGCAGCCAAAATTACCGGAACACTGAAGCTTTCTTT
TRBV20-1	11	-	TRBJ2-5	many	CSAYPFETQYF	TGCAGTGCATACCCTTTCGAGACCCAGTACTTC
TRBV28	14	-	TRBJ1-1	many	CASTITGGATEAFF	TGTGCCAGCACCATTACCGGGGGAGCGACTGAAGCTTTCTTT
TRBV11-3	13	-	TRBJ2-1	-	CASSLEPTGEQFF	TGTGCCAGCAGCTTAGAGCCCACCGGGGAGCAGTTCTTC
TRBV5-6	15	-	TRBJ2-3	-	CASSSRGTSWDTQYF	TGTGCCAGCAGCTCCCGCGGGACCTCTTGGGATACGCAGTATTTT
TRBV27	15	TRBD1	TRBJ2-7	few	CASSFTGVMTYEQYF	TGTGCCAGCAGTTTTACAGGGGTAATGACCTACGAGCAGTACTTC
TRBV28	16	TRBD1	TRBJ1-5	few	CASRPGQGYSNQPQHF	TGTGCCAGCAGACCGGGACAGGGATATAGCAATCAGCCCCAGCATTTT
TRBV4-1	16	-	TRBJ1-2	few	CASSSAGLTRSYGYTF	TGCGCCAGCTCCTCGGCGGGACTGACCCGTAGCTATGGCTACACCTTC
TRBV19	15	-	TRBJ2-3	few	CASSIEGGPADTQYF	TGTGCCAGTAGTATAGAAGGAGGGCCGGCGGATACGCAGTATTTT
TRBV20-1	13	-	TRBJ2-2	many	CSARADWTGELFF	TGCAGTGCTCGAGCTGACTGGACCGGGGAGCTGTTTTTT
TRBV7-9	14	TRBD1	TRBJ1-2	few	CASSDRGAGGGYTF	TGTGCCAGCAGCGACAGGGGAGCAGGAGGTGGCTACACCTTC
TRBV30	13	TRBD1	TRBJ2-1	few	CAWDRGRGGEQFF	TGTGCCTGGGACAGGGGGCGCGGTGGTGAGCAGTTCTTC
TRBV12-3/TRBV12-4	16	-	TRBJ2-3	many	CASSQPIQASTDTQYF	TGTGCCAGCAGTCAACCTATACAGGCTAGCACAGATACGCAGTATTTT
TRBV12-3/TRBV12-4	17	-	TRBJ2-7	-	CASSLQNGFSPSYEQYF	TGTGCCAGCAGTTTGCAGAACGGGTTCTCCCCCTCCTACGAGCAGTACTTC
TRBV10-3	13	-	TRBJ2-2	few	CAISSGASGELFF	TGTGCCATAAGTAGTGGTGCGTCCGGGGAGCTGTTTTTT
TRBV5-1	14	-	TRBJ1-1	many	CASSWGGKGTEAFF	TGCGCCAGCAGCTGGGGGGGGAAGGGCACTGAAGCTTTCTTT
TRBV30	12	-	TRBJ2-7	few	CAWSGGNYEQYF	TGTGCCTGGAGTGGGGGTAACTACGAGCAGTACTTC
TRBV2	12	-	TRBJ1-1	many	CATQALLAEAFF	TGTGCCACCCAGGCCCTCTTGGCTGAAGCTTTCTTT
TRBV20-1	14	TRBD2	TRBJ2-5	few	CSAHLAGSRETQYF	TGCAGTGCCCATCTAGCGGGAAGTCGAGAGACCCAGTACTTC
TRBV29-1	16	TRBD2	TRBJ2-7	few	CSVGGTSGSSGYEQYF	TGCAGCGTTGGCGGGACTAGCGGGAGCTCGGGGTACGAGCAGTACTTC
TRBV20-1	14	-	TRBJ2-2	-	CSAVRDFLVGGLFF	TGCAGTGCCGTCCGGGACTTCCTGGTTGGAGGGTTGTTTTTT
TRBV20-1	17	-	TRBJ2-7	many	CSARGGWGKSHDDEQYF	TGCAGTGCTAGAGGAGGATGGGGCAAGAGCCACGACGACGAGCAGTACTTC
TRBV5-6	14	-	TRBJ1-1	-	CASSLNQRYTEAFF	TGTGCCAGCAGCTTGAACCAGAGATACACTGAAGCTTTCTTT
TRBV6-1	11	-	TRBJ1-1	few	CASNNGGEAFF	TGTGCCAGCAACAACGGAGGTGAAGCTTTCTTT
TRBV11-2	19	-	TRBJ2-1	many	CASRLIARGVPPLYNEQFF	TGTGCCAGCAGATTAATAGCGCGAGGGGTCCCACCCCTTTACAATGAGCAGTTCTTC
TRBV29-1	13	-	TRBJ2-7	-	CSVARGPPYEQYF	TGCAGCGTCGCCAGGGGTCCTCCTTACGAGCAGTACTTC
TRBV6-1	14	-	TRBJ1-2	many	CASRAAPFVDGYTF	TGTGCCAGCAGAGCCGCACCCTTTGTGGATGGCTACACCTTC
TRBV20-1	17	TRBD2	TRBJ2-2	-	CIVFRRLAGGHTGELFF	TGCATTGTATTCAGGCGGCTAGCGGGAGGGCACACCGGGGAGCTGTTTTTT
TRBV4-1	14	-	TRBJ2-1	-	CASSQNTGRDEQFF	TGCGCCAGCAGCCAAAATACAGGGAGGGATGAGCAGTTCTTC
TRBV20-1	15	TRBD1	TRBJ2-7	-	CSARDSQGISYEQYF	TGCAGTGCTAGAGACTCACAGGGGATTTCCTACGAGCAGTACTTC
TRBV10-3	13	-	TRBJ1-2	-	CAISESSAQSDTF	TGTGCCATCAGTGAGTCGTCGGCCCAGAGCGATACCTTC
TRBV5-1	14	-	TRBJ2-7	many	CASSLEVSSYEQYF	TGCGCCAGCAGCTTGGAGGTTAGCTCCTACGAGCAGTACTTC
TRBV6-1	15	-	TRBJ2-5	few	CASSEWWDWKGTQYF	TGTGCCAGCAGTGAATGGTGGGACTGGAAAGGGACCCAGTACTTC
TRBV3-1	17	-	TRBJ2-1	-	CANSQEKGGWGYNEQFF	TGTGCCAACAGCCAAGAGAAAGGGGGGTGGGGGTACAATGAGCAGTTCTTC